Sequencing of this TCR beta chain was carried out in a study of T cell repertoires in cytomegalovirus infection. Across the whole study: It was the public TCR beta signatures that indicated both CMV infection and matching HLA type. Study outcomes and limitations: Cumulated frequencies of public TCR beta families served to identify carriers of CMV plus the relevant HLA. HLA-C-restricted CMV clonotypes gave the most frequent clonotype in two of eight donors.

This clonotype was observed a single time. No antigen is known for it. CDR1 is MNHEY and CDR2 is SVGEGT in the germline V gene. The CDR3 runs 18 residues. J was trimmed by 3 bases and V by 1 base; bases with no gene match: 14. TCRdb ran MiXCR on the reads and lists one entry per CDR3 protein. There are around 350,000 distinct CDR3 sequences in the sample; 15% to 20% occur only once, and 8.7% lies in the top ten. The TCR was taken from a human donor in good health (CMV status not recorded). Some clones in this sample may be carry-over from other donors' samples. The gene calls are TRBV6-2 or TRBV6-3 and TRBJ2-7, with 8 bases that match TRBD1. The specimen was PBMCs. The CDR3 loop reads CASSYFPAGQGNHYEQYF. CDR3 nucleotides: TGTGCCAGCAGTTACTTCCCCGCCGGACAGGGTAATCACTACGAGCAGTACTTC.